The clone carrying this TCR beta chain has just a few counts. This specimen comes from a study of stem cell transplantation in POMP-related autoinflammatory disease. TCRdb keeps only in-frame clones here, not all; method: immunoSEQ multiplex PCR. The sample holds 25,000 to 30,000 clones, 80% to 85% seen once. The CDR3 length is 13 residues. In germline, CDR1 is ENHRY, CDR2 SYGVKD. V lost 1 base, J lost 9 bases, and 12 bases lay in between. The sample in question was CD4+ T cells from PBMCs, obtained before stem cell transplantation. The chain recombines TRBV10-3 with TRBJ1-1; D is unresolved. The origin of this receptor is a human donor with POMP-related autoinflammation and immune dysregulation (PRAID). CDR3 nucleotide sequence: TGTGCCATCAGTGAGTTTAACGACGGGAAAGCTTTCTTT. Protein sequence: CAISEFNDGKAFF.